This TCR beta chain stems from a study of blood T cell repertoires in COVID-19. Study information: From the United States, Italy and Spain came samples of acute and convalescent COVID-19. T cells, B-cell-depleted T cells, or PBMCs supplied cDNA or gDNA.

In the original analysis: Reference gene primers were amplified, and this amplification served to estimate nucleated cell counts. Method: immunoSEQ multiplex PCR; TCRdb's copy keeps in-frame clones and lacks some. For V, J and clone size, that table is used; D and trimming come from the DNA. The table lists about 190,000 clones, roughly nine tenths of them singletons. From germline, CDR1 is SNHLY and CDR2 FYNNEI. V lost 2 bases and J lost 1; bases outside the gene matches: 6. There are 16 residues in the CDR3. Sequenced input: peripheral blood. The sequence was collected from a man aged 35 to 55 with acute or convalescent COVID-19. The chain has TRBV2 and TRBJ2-5, with 8 bases fitting TRBD2. The CDR3 sequence: CASSERAGGRQETQYF. The CDR3 DNA is TGTGCCAGCAGTGAACGGGCGGGGGGACGCCAAGAGACCCAGTACTTC.